This paragraph reports one T cell receptor beta chain. Its specificity is not known. When the RNA was reverse transcribed, random hexamers were used with an input of roughly 0.5 to 1 ug. From the immunoSEQ multiplex PCR reads, TCRdb called clonotypes with MiXCR, one entry per CDR3 protein. This table holds more than 95,000 distinct CDR3 sequences, 90% to 95% found once. The CDR3 contains 12 residues. CDR1 is DFQATT, CDR2 SNEGSKA, per germline (reference sequence). J gave up 3 bases and V 6 bases, and 0 bases lay outside the gene matches. Sequencing targeted TCR beta in blood CD8+ and CD4+ T cells. Negative isolation was applied to CD8+ and CD4+ T cells, and FACS enrichment was applied to TEMRA cells. This specimen belongs to a study of CD8 T cells in Susac syndrome. About the research overall: There were Susac syndrome patients who were therapy-naive at blood draw, others on corticosteroids, and others on intravenous immunoglobulin alone. Points from the study as a whole: Clonal expansion of Susac CD8+ cells peaked in TEMRA cells, and it also peaked in active patients.

This sequence joins TRBV20-1 and TRBJ2-5, with TRBD1 identical over 11 bases. The sequencing input was CD8+ T cells from PBMCs. This receptor was obtained from a human donor with Susac syndrome. The CDR3 loop is CSAGQGEETQYF. CDR3 in DNA: TGCAGTGCGGGACAGGGGGAAGAGACCCAGTACTTC.